This entry lists 32 T cell receptor beta chains sequenced from one sample in a study of cytomegalovirus exposure and HLA in healthy donors. The PCR made use of 60 Vbeta and 13 Jbeta primers. Sequencing used immunoSEQ multiplex PCR; TCRdb keeps in-frame clones, though not all of them. The sample lists roughly 77,000 clones; 67% were seen once. Sequenced input: PBMCs. These receptors were collected from a woman in her fifties or sixties in good health and CMV-seropositive.

For the CDR3, the DNA is TGCGCCAGCAGCCAAGATTGGGCGGGGGAGGAGGAGACCCAGTACTTC. Its translation: CASSQDWAGEEETQYF. The chain employs TRBV4-1 and TRBJ2-5, with 7 bases lining up with TRBD2. CDR1 and CDR2 (germline): MGHRA, YSYEKL. V lost 0 bases and J lost 5; bases outside the gene matches: 9. CDR3 length: 16 amino acids.

This rearrangement joins TRBV11-3 to TRBJ2-1; maybe TRBD2 (7 bases). The CDR3 runs 12 residues. Germline-derived CDR1 and CDR2 are SGHNT and YENEEA. V lost 4 bases to trimming and J lost 10 bases, with 11 bases between them. The CDR3 spells CASSSQGGEQFF. The DNA for the CDR3 is TGTGCCAGCAGCTCACAGGGAGGGGAGCAGTTCTTC. Based on the CDR3 plus reference TRBV11-3 and TRBJ2-1, the full variable domain is EAGVVQSPRYKIIEKKQPVAFWCNPISGHNTLYWYLQNLGQGPELLIRYENEEAVDDSQLPKDRFSAERLKGVDSTLKIQPAELGDSAVYLCASSSQGGEQFFGPGTRLTVL.

The chain couples TRBV29-1 to TRBJ1-2; TRBD1 matches 7 bases. CDR1 is SQVTM, CDR2 ANQGSEA, per germline. This CDR3 spans 16 amino acids. The junction had 14 bases not matched to a gene; V was cut back by 7 bases and J by 0 bases. DNA of the CDR3: TGCAGCGCGCCGACGGTTATGCAGGGGGCTAACTATGGCTACACCTTC. It specifies CSAPTVMQGANYGYTF.

This chain uses TRBV11-2 with TRBJ1-5, with D perhaps matching TRBD1 (5 bases). The CDR3 extends over 15 amino acids. Germline values: CDR1 SGHAT, CDR2 FQNNGV. The V gene lost 0 bases and the J gene lost 6 bases, with 12 bases spanning the gap. For the CDR3, the DNA is TGTGCCAGCAGCTTAGATAGCGGACAACTTCAGCCCCAGCATTTT. Its translation is CASSLDSGQLQPQHF. The full variable domain, rest sourced from reference TRBV11-2 and TRBJ1-5, is EAGVAQSPRYKIIEKRQSVAFWCNPISGHATLYWYQQILGQGPKLLIQFQNNGVVDDSQLPKDRFSAERLKGVDSTLKIQPAKLEDSAVYLCASSLDSGQLQPQHFGDGTRLSIL.

V is TRBV5-1 and J is TRBJ2-5; no reliable D call. Germline-derived CDR1 and CDR2 are SGHRS and YFSETQ. V was cut by 0 bases and J by 1 base, with 10 bases left in between. This CDR3 contains 15 residues. The CDR3 region is CASSLGRRSQETQYF. DNA for the CDR3: TGCGCCAGCAGCTTGGGTCGGCGGTCCCAAGAGACCCAGTACTTC.

As concerns this clone: One end of the junction varies from germline; a read error may be responsible. This chain uses TRBV7-7 with TRBJ2-5; D is uncertain. Germline V gives CDR1 SSHAT, CDR2 FNYEAQ (reference sequence). The CDR3 totals 15 residues. The CDR3 sequence is CASSQSPLNQETQYF. For the CDR3, the DNA is TGTGCTAGCAGCCAAAGCCCACTAAACCAAGAGACCCAGTACTTC.

V gene TRBV10-2 combines with J gene TRBJ1-5, with a possible D match to TRBD1 (6 bases). The V gene's germline CDR1 is WSHSY and CDR2 SAAADI. This CDR3 has 13 amino acids. Trimming stripped 3 bases from V and 5 bases from J, with 8 bases between. The CDR3 loop is CASSDSGDQPQHF. The CDR3 DNA reads as TGCGCCAGCAGTGACTCAGGGGATCAGCCCCAGCATTTT.

The CDR3 region is CASSMSGGAGETQYF. CDR3 DNA: TGTGCCAGCAGCATGAGCGGGGGGGCCGGAGAGACCCAGTACTTC. J is TRBJ2-5 and V is TRBV13, with 10 bases aligning to TRBD2. CDR3 length: 15 amino acids. The ends lost 5 bases at V and 4 bases at J; junction bases unmatched: 7. Germline V lookup: CDR1 PRHDT, CDR2 FYEKMQ (reference sequence).

The gene calls are TRBV18 and TRBJ2-7; 10 bases map to TRBD2. V was pared by 0 bases and J by 4 bases, with 6 bases of the junction left unmatched. The length of the CDR3 is 16 residues. Germline V gene lookup returns CDR1 KGHSH and CDR2 LQKENI. The CDR3 DNA sequence: TGTGCCAGCTCACCACCTCCAGCGGGGGGGCTGTACGAGCAGTACTTC. This encodes CASSPPPAGGLYEQYF.

The V call is TRBV18, the J call TRBJ1-6; tentative D call: TRBD1 (5 bases). Germline V gives CDR1 KGHSH, CDR2 LQKENI. The ends were cut back, 2 bases at V and 3 bases at J, with 11 bases in the middle. The CDR3 covers 16 residues. The CDR3 DNA follows: TGTGCCAGCTCACCAAGAGGGGAGGACTATAATTCACCCCTCCACTTT. This translates into CASSPRGEDYNSPLHF.

The chain has TRBV5-1 and TRBJ1-1; 9 bases align to TRBD1. V gave up 4 bases and J gave up 1 base; unmatched junction bases: 11. Germline lookup yields CDR1 SGHRS and CDR2 YFSETQ. The CDR3 consists of 17 residues. The CDR3 DNA reads TGCGCCAGCAGCCCCGGGACAGGGATCCTGAAGAACACTGAAGCTTTCTTT. The encoded protein is CASSPGTGILKNTEAFF.

This clone was counted a few times. V usage is TRBV27 and J usage is TRBJ2-7, with 8 positions matching TRBD1. Per the germline V gene, CDR1 is MNHEY and CDR2 is SMNVEV (reference sequence). The CDR3 runs 14 residues. Trimming removed 5 bases from V and 6 bases from J; junction bases left unmatched: 9. The CDR3 region is CASSTRTGFCEQYV. The CDR3 coding sequence is TGTGCCAGCAGTACACGGACAGGGTTTTGCGAGCAGTACGTC.

This chain uses TRBV2 with TRBJ1-5; 7 nucleotides match TRBD1. J was trimmed by 2 bases and V by 5 bases; bases with no gene match: 9. Germline loops: CDR1 SNHLY, CDR2 FYNNEI. The CDR3 is 16 amino acids. CDR3 bases: TGTGCCAGCAGTCAAACAGGGGTTACGCGCAATCAGCCCCAGCATTTT. It encodes CASSQTGVTRNQPQHF.

The chain is built from TRBV9 and TRBJ2-5; tentative D call: TRBD2 (6 bases). The germline gives CDR1 SGDLS, CDR2 YYNGEE. V shed 4 bases and J shed 7 bases, with 14 bases lying between them. The CDR3 consists of 13 residues. The CDR3 sequence: CASSPSTRGTQYF. CDR3 sequence (DNA): TGTGCCAGCAGCCCCTCCACGCGGGGGACCCAGTACTTC. Using reference TRBV9 and TRBJ2-5 for the parts outside the CDR3, the full variable domain is DSGVTQTPKHLITATGQRVTLRCSPRSGDLSVYWYQQSLDQGLQFLIQYYNGEERAKGNILERFSAQQFPDLHSELNLSSLELGDSALYFCASSPSTRGTQYFGPGTRLLVL.

The table lists this clone with a few counts. The CDR3: CASSLTAAPEQYV. The CDR3 coding sequence is TGTGCCAGCAGCTTGACTGCCGCACCTGAGCAGTACGTC. The chain employs TRBV7-2 and TRBJ2-7; D is undetermined. The germline gives CDR1 SGHTA, CDR2 FQGNSA. CDR3 size: 13 residues. The V end lost 3 bases, the J end lost 7 bases, and 13 bases lay between the germline ends.

This clone has more than one count but fewer than ten. This chain links TRBV7-2 with TRBJ1-1; 10 bases are a match to TRBD1. With 5 bases clipped from V and 3 bases from J, the junction kept 3 bases outside the gene matches. Germline V gene lookup returns CDR1 SGHTA and CDR2 FQGNSA. This CDR3 region has 14 residues. The CDR3 DNA follows: TGTGCCAGCAGCGGACAGGGGGAGGACACTGAAGCTTTCTTT. Residues: CASSGQGEDTEAFF.

The chain joins TRBV19 to TRBJ2-7; 8 positions match TRBD1. This CDR3 has 16 amino acids. The junction had 4 bases not matched to a gene; V was cut back by 0 bases and J by 0 bases. Looked up from germline, CDR1 is LNHDA and CDR2 is SQIVND (reference sequence). CDR3 nucleotide sequence: TGTGCCAGTAGTATAGAGACAGGGGTCAGCTCCTACGAGCAGTACTTC. It translates to CASSIETGVSSYEQYF.

This sequence joins TRBV2 and TRBJ2-1; 8 nucleotides agree with TRBD2. The length of the CDR3 is 15 residues. V dropped 10 bases and J dropped 5; count of bases not matched to a gene: 13. CDR1 is SNHLY, CDR2 FYNNEI, per germline. The CDR3 DNA sequence: TGTGCCACGCTGGGGGATAGCGGGGTGAACAATGAGCAGTTCTTC. This codes for CATLGDSGVNNEQFF.

This clone was seen just once. The CDR3 loop reads CASSSGAFYTDTQYF. The CDR3 DNA sequence: TGTGCCAGCAGCTCAGGGGCCTTTTACACAGATACGCAGTATTTT. The chain recombines TRBV11-3 with TRBJ2-3, with TRBD1 as a possible D gene (6 bases). CDR1 is SGHNT and CDR2 is YENEEA in the germline V gene. The CDR3 length is 15 residues. V was cut by 4 bases and J by 2 bases, with 13 bases left in between.

The rearrangement joins TRBV5-4 to TRBJ1-5; 7 nucleotides align to TRBD1. CDR3 length: 13 residues. J lost 5 bases, V lost 4 bases, and 3 bases had no gene match. From germline, CDR1 is SGHNT and CDR2 YYREEE (reference sequence). CDR3 region: CASSDDRDQPQHF. The CDR3 DNA sequence: TGTGCCAGCAGCGATGACAGGGATCAGCCCCAGCATTTT.

The CDR3 region is CASSFAGQLGAFF. Here the CDR3 DNA reads TGTGCCAGCAGTTTTGCCGGACAGCTTGGAGCTTTCTTT. V gene TRBV28 combines with J gene TRBJ1-1, with D possibly TRBD1 on 6 matching bases. The CDR3 contains 13 residues. V dropped 3 bases and J dropped 10 bases, with 15 bases sitting between them. CDR1 is MDHEN, CDR2 SYDVKM, per germline. Looking up the rest from reference TRBV28 and TRBJ1-1 gives the full variable domain: DVKVTQSSRYLVKRTGEKVFLECVQDMDHENMFWYRQDPGLGLRLIYFSYDVKMKEKGDIPEGYSVSREKKERFSLILESASTNQTSMYLCASSFAGQLGAFFGQGTRLTVV.

The rearrangement joins TRBV4-1 to TRBJ1-6; TRBD1 matches at 7 bases. Trimming removed 2 bases from V and 9 bases from J; junction bases left unmatched: 16. This CDR3 contains 18 residues. CDR1 and CDR2 from the germline V gene are MGHRA and YSYEKL. The CDR3 bases are TGCGCCAGCAGCCAAAATCCGACTCAGGACAGGTCGGGTTCACCCCTCCACTTT. Translated: CASSQNPTQDRSGSPLHF.

The rearrangement links TRBV2 to TRBJ1-2; D is unclear. The V end was cut by 8 bases, the J end by 4 bases, with 14 bases between. The CDR3 has 13 amino acids. Germline V CDR1 and CDR2: SNHLY, FYNNEI. The CDR3 here is CASLQTPIYGYTF. CDR3 sequence (DNA): TGTGCCAGCTTACAAACGCCGATCTATGGCTACACCTTC. Supplemented by reference TRBV2 and TRBJ1-2, the full variable domain reads EPEVTQTPSHQVTQMGQEVILRCVPISNHLYFYWYRQILGQKVEFLVSFYNNEISEKSEIFDDQFSVERPDGSNFTLKIRSTKLEDSAMYFCASLQTPIYGYTFGSGTRLTVV.

This clone was picked up a small number of times. V gene TRBV7-9 combines with J gene TRBJ1-1; D is possibly TRBD1 (6 bases). This CDR3 is built from 11 residues. The ends were cut back, 4 bases at V and 8 bases at J, with 8 bases in the middle. Germline lookup yields CDR1 SEHNR and CDR2 FQNEAQ (reference sequence). The CDR3 sequence is CASSYTGEAFF. CDR3 nucleotide sequence: TGTGCCAGCAGCTACACAGGGGAAGCTTTCTTT.

The chain has TRBV27 and TRBJ1-2; no definite D call. The CDR3 is 13 amino acids. Looked up from germline, CDR1 is MNHEY and CDR2 is SMNVEV (reference sequence). Trimming removed 2 bases at V and 2 bases at J, with 6 bases between. CDR3 DNA: TGTGCCAGCAGTTTAGCGGCAAACTATGGCTACACCTTC. Residues: CASSLAANYGYTF.

The chain links TRBV30 to TRBJ1-1; D call uncertain. Looked up from germline, CDR1 is GTSNPN and CDR2 is SVGIG (reference sequence). The length of the CDR3 is 13 residues. V lost 0 bases and J 3 bases, leaving 8 bases between the germline ends. CDR3 in amino acids: CAWSVYGDTEAFF. The CDR3 DNA reads TGTGCCTGGAGTGTCTACGGTGACACTGAAGCTTTCTTT.

The chain links TRBV6-5 to TRBJ2-5; 13 bases match TRBD2. Germline V gene lookup returns CDR1 MNHEY and CDR2 SVGAGI. CDR3 length: 16 residues. Trimming took 0 bases from V and 3 from J; bases not matched to a gene: 1. CDR3 amino acids: CASSYSGTSGEETQYF. CDR3 sequence (DNA): TGTGCCAGCAGTTACTCCGGGACTAGCGGGGAAGAGACCCAGTACTTC.

In its sample, this clone was seen a few times. J is TRBJ2-2 and V is TRBV5-4, with TRBD2 identical over 7 bases. In germline, CDR1 is SGHNT, CDR2 YYREEE (reference sequence). The CDR3 runs to 15 residues. The V segment lost 0 bases and the J segment 5 bases; nucleotides outside the gene matches: 4. In DNA form, the CDR3 reads TGTGCCAGCAGCTTGGAACTAGCGCCGACCGGGGAGCTGTTTTTT. As protein: CASSLELAPTGELFF.

CDR3 in DNA: TGCGCCAGCCATGGAACGGGAGGGAATGAGCAGTTCTTC. Translated: CASHGTGGNEQFF. The V and J genes are TRBV4-1 and TRBJ2-1; the match to TRBD2 covers 8 bases. The germline V gene encodes CDR1 MGHRA and CDR2 YSYEKL. With 8 bases clipped from V and 7 bases from J, the junction kept 7 bases outside the gene matches. CDR3 length equals 13 residues.

The V call is TRBV19, the J call TRBJ2-2, with 8 positions matching TRBD1. The CDR3 has 15 amino acids. The trim removed 6 bases at V and 6 bases at J, leaving 9 bases unmatched. The V gene's germline CDR1 is LNHDA and CDR2 SQIVND (reference sequence). The CDR3 coding sequence is TGTGCCAGTAGAACACTGGACAGGGAGTCCGGGGAGCTGTTTTTT. Its protein is CASRTLDRESGELFF. The full variable domain, in which reference TRBV19 and TRBJ2-2 provide the parts outside the CDR3, is DGGITQSPKYLFRKEGQNVTLSCEQNLNHDAMYWYRQDPGQGLRLIYYSQIVNDFQKGDIAEGYSVSREKKESFPLTVTSAQKNPTAFYLCASRTLDRESGELFFGEGSRLTVL.

The chain uses TRBV15 and TRBJ1-6, with 10 bases identical to TRBD1. CDR3 length: 14 residues. Germline lookup yields CDR1 LNHNV and CDR2 YYDKDF (reference sequence). The trim removed 5 bases at V and 9 bases at J, leaving 4 bases unmatched. The CDR3 sequence is CATSRDRGGSPLHF. CDR3 in DNA: TGTGCCACCAGCCGGGACAGGGGCGGTTCACCCCTCCACTTT.

CDR3 region: CASSLGAETQYF. As DNA, the CDR3 is TGTGCCAGCAGCTTAGGAGCAGAGACCCAGTACTTC. This chain joins TRBV11-2 and TRBJ2-5; D gene uncertain. The CDR3 loop spans 12 amino acids. The germline V gene encodes CDR1 SGHAT and CDR2 FQNNGV. The V and J ends lost 1 base and 4 bases respectively, with 4 bases between them.